The entry below gives a single T cell receptor beta chain sequence along with its context. This sample is drawn from a study of blood T cells in healthy people across ages. Sample-barcoded 5' priming and a J-beta primer mix drove a second PCR of roughly 7 to 11 cycles. TCRdb redid the calling of the 5' RACE reads with MiXCR, one entry per CDR3 protein. The repertoire has 1.8 million or so distinct CDR3 sequences, 39% of them found once; the top ten carry 23%. Germline CDR1 and CDR2: SGHAT and FQDESV (reference sequence). This CDR3 is built from 15 residues. J was trimmed by 1 base and V by 6 bases; bases with no gene match: 5.

The sequenced sample consisted of blood. This TCR derives from a human donor in good health. The rearrangement uses TRBV11-1 and TRBJ2-1; 8 bases match TRBD2. The CDR3 here is CASRRGGWSYNEQFF. In DNA form, the CDR3 reads TGTGCCAGCAGACGCGGGGGGTGGTCCTACAATGAGCAGTTCTTC. Using reference TRBV11-1 and TRBJ2-1 for the parts outside the CDR3, the full variable domain is EAEVAQSPRYKITEKSQAVAFWCDPISGHATLYWYRQILGQGPELLVQFQDESVVDDSQLPKDRFSAERLKGVDSTLKIQPAELGDSAMYLCASRRGGWSYNEQFFGPGTRLTVL.